The present T cell receptor beta chain was sequenced within a study of graft-versus-host responses after intestinal transplantation. Study background: Anti-thymocyte globulin was used for induction in all recipients, who then took tacrolimus and steroids for roughly 3 years.

TCRdb's copy holds only in-frame clones and misses some; the assay was immunoSEQ multiplex PCR. The sample has 13,000 to 15,000 clones; over 70% are singletons. As regards this clone: What it binds is unknown.

There are 15 residues in the CDR3. V lost 0 bases and J 1 base, leaving 10 bases between the germline ends. Germline CDR1 reads SGHNT; CDR2 reads YYREEE (reference sequence). Graft material was processed, releasing intraepithelial and lamina propria lymphocytes. Study-wide results and caveats: Patients who carried graft-donor T cell macrochimerism also had high graft-versus-host to host-versus-graft clonal ratios in their allografts. Recipient marrow held GvH clones, some first seen in ileum or blood.

Material: ileum tissue, obtained 16 days after intestinal transplant. V usage is TRBV5-4 and J usage is TRBJ1-1; D may be TRBD1 (6 bases). The source of this sequence is a human patient who received an intestinal transplant, so some T cells may come from the graft donor. The CDR3 DNA sequence: TGTGCCAGCAGCTTGGATCCCAGGGGGAACACTGAAGCTTTCTTT. Residues: CASSLDPRGNTEAFF.